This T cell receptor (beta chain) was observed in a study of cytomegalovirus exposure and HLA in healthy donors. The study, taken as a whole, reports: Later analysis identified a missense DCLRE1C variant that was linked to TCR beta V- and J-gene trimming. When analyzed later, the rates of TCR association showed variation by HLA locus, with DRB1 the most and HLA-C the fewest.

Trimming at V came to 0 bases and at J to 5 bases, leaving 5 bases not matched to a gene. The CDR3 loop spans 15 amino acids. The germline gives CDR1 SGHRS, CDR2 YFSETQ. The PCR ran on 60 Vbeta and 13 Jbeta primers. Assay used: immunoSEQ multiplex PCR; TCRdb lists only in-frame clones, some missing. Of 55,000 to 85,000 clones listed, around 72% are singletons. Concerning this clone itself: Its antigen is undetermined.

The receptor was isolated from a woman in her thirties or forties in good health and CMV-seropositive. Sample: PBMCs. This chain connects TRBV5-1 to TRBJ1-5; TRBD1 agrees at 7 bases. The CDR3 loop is CASSLVGTDDQPQHF. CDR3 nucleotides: TGCGCCAGCAGCTTGGTAGGGACAGACGATCAGCCCCAGCATTTT.